A single sample gave rise to the 10 T cell receptor beta chains below, sequenced in a study of T-cell reconstitution after alpha-beta-depleted transplantation in children. Library preparation (for TCRbeta) was performed with unique molecular identifiers. TCRdb recomputed calls from the PCR reads with MiXCR, one row per CDR3 protein. The sample includes hundreds of thousands of distinct CDR3 sequences, around 12% seen only once; the top ten take 0.79%. The sequences come from PBMCs, collected before TCRalphabeta/CD19-depleted stem cell transplant. Receptors were obtained from a girl aged 2-10 years with congenital amegakaryocytic thrombocytopenia, due to receive a stem cell transplant.

The chain employs TRBV5-1 and TRBJ2-1; TRBD2 matches at 14 bases. Germline CDR1 is SGHRS and CDR2 is YFSETQ. V trimming: 6 bases; J trimming: 8 bases; junction bases outside the gene matches: 4. The length of the CDR3 is 14 residues. The CDR3 DNA follows: TGCGCCAGCACTGGGACTAGCGGGAGCCATGAGCAGTTCTTC. As protein: CASTGTSGSHEQFF.

This clonotype appeared many times. V and J are TRBV5-1 and TRBJ1-5; D unresolved. Trimming removed 7 bases from V and 5 bases from J, with 13 bases in between. From germline, CDR1 is SGHRS and CDR2 YFSETQ. The CDR3 covers 13 residues. CDR3 residues: CASSADLDQPQHF. The CDR3 coding sequence is TGCGCCAGCTCCGCAGACCTTGATCAGCCCCAGCATTTT.

This clonotype was detected only a few times. V is TRBV7-9 and J is TRBJ2-6; D is unclear. The CDR3 has 17 residues. Looked up from germline, CDR1 is SEHNR and CDR2 is FQNEAQ (reference sequence). V was pared by 1 base and J by 0 bases, with 10 bases between. CDR3 loop: CASSLDFSTSGANVLTF. CDR3 coding DNA: TGTGCCAGCAGCTTAGATTTCTCGACCTCTGGGGCCAACGTCCTGACTTTC.

The V and J genes are TRBV29-1 and TRBJ2-1, with unresolved D. V was shortened by 7 bases and J by 4 bases, with 20 bases between the two germline ends. Germline CDR1 reads SQVTM; CDR2 reads ANQGSEA. The CDR3 extends over 15 amino acids. The CDR3, as DNA: TGCAGCGCTGGAGAAAACCTACGCCCATACAATGAGCAGTTCTTC. Protein product: CSAGENLRPYNEQFF.

This clonotype came up a few times. The J gene is TRBJ1-1, the V gene TRBV29-1; TRBD1 aligns across 9 bases. CDR1 is SQVTM, CDR2 ANQGSEA, per germline. The CDR3 contains 11 residues. In DNA form, the CDR3 reads TGCAGTGACAGGGGGAGCACTGAAGCTTTCTTT. This encodes CSDRGSTEAFF. The full variable domain, in which reference TRBV29-1 and TRBJ1-1 provide the parts outside the CDR3, is SAVISQKPSRDICQRGTSLTIQCQVDSQVTMMFWYRQQPGQSLTLIATANQGSEATYESGFVIDKFPISRPNLTFSTLTVSNMSPEDSSIYLCSDRGSTEAFFGQGTRLTVV.

This clonotype was seen many times. The V and J genes are TRBV19 and TRBJ2-7, with D tentatively TRBD2 (5 bases). This CDR3 region has 14 residues. Trimming shortened V by 3 bases and J by 2 bases, and 11 bases separated the two germline ends. The germline gives CDR1 LNHDA, CDR2 SQIVND (reference sequence). Here the CDR3 DNA reads TGTGCCAGTAGTATTGGCGGGCCCACCTACGAGCAGTACTTC. This sequence encodes CASSIGGPTYEQYF.

This clonotype was seen ten or more times. The chain combines TRBV20-1 with TRBJ2-3, with 7 bases identical to TRBD2. This CDR3 is 15 amino acids long. CDR1 DFQATT and CDR2 SNEGSKA come from the germline V gene (reference sequence). V lost 1 base and J lost 1; bases outside the gene matches: 5. The CDR3 loop reads CSARAVAGRTDTQYF. In nucleotides, the CDR3 is TGCAGTGCTAGAGCAGTAGCGGGCCGCACAGATACGCAGTATTTT.

In its sample, this clonotype was seen a few times. The CDR3 sequence is CASSIIGGKLNQPQHF. Written as DNA, the CDR3 is TGTGCCAGTAGTATCATCGGCGGCAAACTCAATCAGCCCCAGCATTTT. The chain uses TRBV19 and TRBJ1-5, with D hard to call. This CDR3 is built from 16 residues. CDR1 LNHDA and CDR2 SQIVND come from the germline V gene (reference sequence). V dropped 3 bases and J dropped 3 bases, with 15 bases sitting between them.

The chain recombines TRBV12-3 or TRBV12-4 with TRBJ2-5; D not certain. Deletions cut 7 bases from V and 4 bases from J, with 16 bases between. The CDR3 has 14 amino acids. CDR3 protein: CASTDKSGRETQYF. The CDR3 DNA follows: TGTGCCAGCACCGATAAGTCGGGTCGAGAGACCCAGTACTTC.

This clonotype came up many times. This chain connects TRBV7-8 to TRBJ2-5, with D unclear. Germline V gives CDR1 SGHVS, CDR2 FQNEAQ. CDR3 size: 14 residues. With 1 base removed from V and 3 bases from J, the gap between germline ends came to 9 bases. CDR3 protein: CASSLESREETQYF. CDR3 nucleotide sequence: TGTGCCAGCAGCTTAGAGTCAAGGGAAGAGACCCAGTACTTC.